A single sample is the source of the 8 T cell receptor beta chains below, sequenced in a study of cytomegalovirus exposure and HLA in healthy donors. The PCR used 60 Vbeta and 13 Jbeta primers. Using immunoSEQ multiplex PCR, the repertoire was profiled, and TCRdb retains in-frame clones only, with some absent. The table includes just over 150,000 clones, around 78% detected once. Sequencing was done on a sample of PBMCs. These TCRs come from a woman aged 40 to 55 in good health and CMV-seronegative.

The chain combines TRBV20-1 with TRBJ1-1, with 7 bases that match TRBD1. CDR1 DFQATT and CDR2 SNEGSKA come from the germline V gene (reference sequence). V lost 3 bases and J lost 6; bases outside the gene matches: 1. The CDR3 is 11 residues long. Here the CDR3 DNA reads TGCAGTGCTAGCCAGGGGGCTGAAGCTTTCTTT. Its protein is CSASQGAEAFF.

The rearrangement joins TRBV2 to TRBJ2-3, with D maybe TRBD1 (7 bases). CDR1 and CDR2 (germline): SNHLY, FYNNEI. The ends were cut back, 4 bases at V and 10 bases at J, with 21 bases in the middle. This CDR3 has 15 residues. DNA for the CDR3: TGTGCCAGCAGTGTTCAGGGGGTGGGGACTGGGGCGCAGTATTTT. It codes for CASSVQGVGTGAQYF.

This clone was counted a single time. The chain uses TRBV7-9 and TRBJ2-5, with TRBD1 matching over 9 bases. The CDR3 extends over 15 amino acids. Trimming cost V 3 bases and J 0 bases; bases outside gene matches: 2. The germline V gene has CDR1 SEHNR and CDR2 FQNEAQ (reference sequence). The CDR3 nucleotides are TGTGCCAGCAGCTTCCGGGACAGGGACCAAGAGACCCAGTACTTC. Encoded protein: CASSFRDRDQETQYF.

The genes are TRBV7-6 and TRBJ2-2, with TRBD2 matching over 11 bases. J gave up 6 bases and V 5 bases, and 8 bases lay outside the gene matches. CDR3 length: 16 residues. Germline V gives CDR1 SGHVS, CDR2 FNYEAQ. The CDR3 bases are TGTGCCAGCAGCCGTAGCGGGGGGGCGTCGGCCGGGGAGCTGTTTTTT. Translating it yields CASSRSGGASAGELFF.

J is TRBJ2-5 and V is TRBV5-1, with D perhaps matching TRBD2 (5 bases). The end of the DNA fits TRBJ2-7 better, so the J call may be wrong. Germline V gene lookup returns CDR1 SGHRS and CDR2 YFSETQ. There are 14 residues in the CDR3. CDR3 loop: CASSSQDWNYEQYF. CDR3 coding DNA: TGCGCCAGCAGCTCCCAGGACTGGAATTACGAGCAGTACTTC.

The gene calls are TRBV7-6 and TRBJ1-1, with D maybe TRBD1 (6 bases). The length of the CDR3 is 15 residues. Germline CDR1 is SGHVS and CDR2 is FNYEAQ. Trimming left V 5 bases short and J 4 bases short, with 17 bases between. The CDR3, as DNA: TGTGCCAGCAGCCCGGAGGGGGGAGGGGGCACTGAAGCTTTCTTT. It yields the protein CASSPEGGGGTEAFF.

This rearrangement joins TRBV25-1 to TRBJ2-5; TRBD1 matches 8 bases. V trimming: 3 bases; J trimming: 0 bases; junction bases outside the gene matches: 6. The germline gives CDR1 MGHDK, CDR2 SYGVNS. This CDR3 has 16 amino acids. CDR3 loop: CASSDRQGINQETQYF. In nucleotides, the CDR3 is TGTGCCAGCAGTGATCGACAGGGGATTAACCAAGAGACCCAGTACTTC.

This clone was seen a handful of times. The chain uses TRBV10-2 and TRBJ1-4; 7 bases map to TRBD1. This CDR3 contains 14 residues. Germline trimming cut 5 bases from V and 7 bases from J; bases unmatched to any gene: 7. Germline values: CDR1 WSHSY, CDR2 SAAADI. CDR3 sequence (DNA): TGCGCCAGCAGTACAGGGGTGGGCGCTGAAAAACTGTTTTTT. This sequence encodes CASSTGVGAEKLFF.